The 19 T cell receptor beta chains listed next were all sequenced from one sample in a study of blood T cell repertoires in COVID-19. Assay: immunoSEQ multiplex PCR; the TCRdb copy retains only in-frame clones and omits some. The profile shows over 200,000 clones, about 89% of them singletons. Sequenced sample: PBMCs or T cells enriched from blood (not recorded which). These receptors originate from a middle-aged man who had recovered from COVID-19.

This sequence joins TRBV27 and TRBJ2-7, with 8 bases aligning to TRBD2. Germline V gives CDR1 MNHEY, CDR2 SMNVEV (reference sequence). Losses at the gene ends were 2 bases for V and 7 bases for J; bases not matched to a gene: 10. The CDR3 runs 15 residues. The CDR3 is CASSLTSEPGGEQYF. The CDR3 nucleotides are TGTGCCAGCAGTTTAACGAGTGAACCGGGGGGGGAGCAGTACTTC.

This chain joins TRBV27 and TRBJ1-4; 7 nucleotides match TRBD1. This CDR3 contains 15 residues. The ends lost 5 bases at V and 8 bases at J; junction bases unmatched: 11. Germline lookup yields CDR1 MNHEY and CDR2 SMNVEV (reference sequence). The chain's CDR3 is CASSPRQGLMEKLFF. In DNA, the CDR3 is TGTGCCAGCAGTCCTCGACAGGGTCTTATGGAAAAACTGTTTTTT.

The gene calls are TRBV19 and TRBJ2-1, with TRBD2 identical over 9 bases. J lost 10 bases, V lost 4 bases, and 11 bases had no gene match. This CDR3 region has 15 residues. CDR1 and CDR2 from the germline V gene are LNHDA and SQIVND (reference sequence). The CDR3 DNA follows: TGTGCCAGTAGTAAATCTAGCGGGACCCCGGTGGAGCAGTTCTTC. Encoded protein: CASSKSSGTPVEQFF. The entire variable domain, with the rest obtained from reference TRBV19 and TRBJ2-1, is as follows: DGGITQSPKYLFRKEGQNVTLSCEQNLNHDAMYWYRQDPGQGLRLIYYSQIVNDFQKGDIAEGYSVSREKKESFPLTVTSAQKNPTAFYLCASSKSSGTPVEQFFGPGTRLTVL.

J is TRBJ1-2 and V is TRBV18; 8 nucleotides align to TRBD1. The CDR3 has 14 residues. CDR1 KGHSH and CDR2 LQKENI come from the germline V gene. The junction had 2 bases not matched to a gene; V was cut back by 3 bases and J by 2 bases. The CDR3 region is CASSPAGGNYGYTF. In nucleotides, the CDR3 is TGTGCCAGCTCACCGGCAGGGGGCAACTATGGCTACACCTTC.

The chain recombines TRBV28 with TRBJ2-3; tentatively, D is TRBD1 (5 bases). V lost 6 bases, J lost 1 base, and 20 bases lay in between. The CDR3 loop spans 17 amino acids. Germline lookup yields CDR1 MDHEN and CDR2 SYDVKM. Here the CDR3 reads CASSPPDSGAGTDTQYF. Written as DNA, the CDR3 is TGTGCCAGCAGCCCTCCAGACAGTGGGGCGGGCACAGATACGCAGTATTTT.

The chain uses TRBV11-2 and TRBJ1-1, with D possibly being TRBD1 (5 bases). With 8 bases removed from V and 1 base from J, the gap between germline ends came to 14 bases. Germline CDR1 and CDR2: SGHAT and FQNNGV. This CDR3 region has 14 residues. CDR3 amino acids: CASGWRGSNTEAFF. The DNA for the CDR3 is TGTGCCAGCGGATGGAGGGGCTCGAACACTGAAGCTTTCTTT.

The CDR3 here is CASSHPEGVPGELFF. Here the CDR3 DNA reads TGCGCCAGCAGCCACCCCGAGGGGGTCCCCGGGGAGCTGTTTTTT. This chain links TRBV4-1 with TRBJ2-2; tentative D call: TRBD1 (6 bases). This CDR3 has 15 residues. Deletions cut 3 bases from V and 6 bases from J, with 14 bases between. Germline V gives CDR1 MGHRA, CDR2 YSYEKL.

CDR3 nucleotide sequence: TGTGCCAGCTCACCCCCCGACAGGGCCTCCTACGAGCAGTACTTC. Translated, it gives CASSPPDRASYEQYF. The gene calls are TRBV18 and TRBJ2-7; 7 bases line up with TRBD1. The junction had 5 bases not matched to a gene; V was cut back by 3 bases and J by 0 bases. The length of the CDR3 is 15 residues. Germline V lookup: CDR1 KGHSH, CDR2 LQKENI.

V and J are TRBV29-1 and TRBJ2-1; D remains ambiguous. The germline V and J ends were trimmed by 3 bases and 4 bases, with 7 bases remaining between them. Germline V lookup: CDR1 SQVTM, CDR2 ANQGSEA. The CDR3 has 12 residues. The CDR3 bases are TGCAGCGTTGATTCGCGATACAATGAGCAGTTCTTC. Translation gives CSVDSRYNEQFF.

The CDR3 bases are TGCGCCAGCAGCGGCGACTACGGCTACGAGCAGTACTTC. Translation gives CASSGDYGYEQYF. V and J are TRBV4-3 and TRBJ2-7, with D tentatively TRBD2 (5 bases). The CDR3 is made up of 13 amino acids. The ends were cut back, 5 bases at V and 3 bases at J, with 11 bases in the middle. CDR1 LGHNA and CDR2 YSLEER come from the germline V gene.

The V call is TRBV5-1, the J call TRBJ2-5, with D unresolved. V lost 0 bases and J 2 bases, leaving 8 bases between the germline ends. The CDR3 consists of 14 residues. CDR1 is SGHRS, CDR2 YFSETQ, per germline. CDR3 coding DNA: TGCGCCAGCAGCTTGGGGGCTTCTCAAGAGACCCAGTACTTC. This translates into CASSLGASQETQYF. The variable domain in full, with the rest retrieved from reference TRBV5-1 and TRBJ2-5, is KAGVTQTPRYLIKTRGQQVTLSCSPISGHRSVSWYQQTPGQGLQFLFEYFSETQRNKGNFPGRFSGRQFSNSRSEMNVSTLELGDSALYLCASSLGASQETQYFGPGTRLLVL.

The rearrangement joins TRBV7-2 to TRBJ1-5; D uncertain. Germline CDR1 is SGHTA and CDR2 is FQGNSA. This CDR3 is built from 15 residues. V was clipped by 2 bases and J by 4 bases, with 12 bases between them. Written as DNA, the CDR3 is TGTGCCAGCAGCTTACTGGGCCTACAAAATCAGCCCCAGCATTTT. Encoded protein: CASSLLGLQNQPQHF.

This clone came up a few times. This rearrangement joins TRBV19 to TRBJ1-2, with D perhaps matching TRBD1 (5 bases). V dropped 4 bases and J dropped 2 bases, with 11 bases sitting between them. The germline V gene encodes CDR1 LNHDA and CDR2 SQIVND (reference sequence). The CDR3 has 14 residues. This CDR3 is CASSNQDRNYGYTF. The CDR3 DNA follows: TGTGCCAGTAGTAACCAAGACAGAAACTATGGCTACACCTTC. The variable domain in full, with the rest retrieved from reference TRBV19 and TRBJ1-2, is DGGITQSPKYLFRKEGQNVTLSCEQNLNHDAMYWYRQDPGQGLRLIYYSQIVNDFQKGDIAEGYSVSREKKESFPLTVTSAQKNPTAFYLCASSNQDRNYGYTFGSGTRLTVV.

This chain connects TRBV7-8 to TRBJ1-1; possibly TRBD1 for D (6 bases). CDR1 is SGHVS and CDR2 is FQNEAQ in the germline V gene. Trimming stripped 2 bases from V and 0 bases from J, with 22 bases between. The CDR3 runs to 19 residues. The CDR3 is CASSLHRGTPSRMNTEAFF. CDR3 DNA: TGTGCCAGCAGCTTACATCGAGGGACACCGTCTAGGATGAACACTGAAGCTTTCTTT.

V gene TRBV30 combines with J gene TRBJ1-1; tentative D call: TRBD1 (6 bases). Trimming left V 0 bases short and J 1 base short, with 9 bases between. The germline CDR1 and CDR2 sequences are GTSNPN and SVGIG (reference sequence). The CDR3 covers 14 residues. In DNA form, the CDR3 reads TGTGCCTGGAGTGTTAGGGGGTGGAACACTGAAGCTTTCTTT. Protein: CAWSVRGWNTEAFF.

The V gene is TRBV7-9, the J gene TRBJ1-5; 9 nucleotides align to TRBD1. With V trimmed by 6 bases and J by 7 bases, 7 bases remained unmatched. The CDR3 length is 14 residues. Germline-derived CDR1 and CDR2 are SEHNR and FQNEAQ (reference sequence). The CDR3 loop reads CASSSDRGRQPQHF. CDR3 nucleotide sequence: TGTGCCAGCAGTAGTGACAGGGGGAGACAGCCCCAGCATTTT.

Worth noting for this clone: Other DNA sequences within the sample encode an identical CDR3. The DNA of the CDR3 is TGCGCCAGCAGCTTGACGGGTGGCAATCAGCCCCAGCATTTT. It specifies CASSLTGGNQPQHF. The genes are TRBV5-1 and TRBJ1-5; D is ambiguous. This CDR3 comprises 14 residues. Trimming took 1 base from V and 2 from J, leaving 7 bases between them. Germline CDR1 and CDR2: SGHRS and YFSETQ.

The chain links TRBV5-4 to TRBJ2-4; 9 bases agree with TRBD1. The V gene's germline CDR1 is SGHNT and CDR2 YYREEE (reference sequence). J gave up 8 bases and V 2 bases, and 14 bases lay outside the gene matches. This CDR3 is built from 17 residues. The CDR3 loop reads CASSFRQGGVSGDIQYF. The CDR3 DNA reads TGTGCCAGCAGCTTCCGACAGGGGGGCGTCTCAGGGGACATTCAGTACTTC.

The chain uses TRBV4-2 and TRBJ1-3; D remains unclear. Trimming removed 0 bases at V and 8 bases at J, with 14 bases between. This CDR3 comprises 15 residues. The V gene's germline CDR1 is LGHNA and CDR2 YNFKEQ. The CDR3 sequence is CASSQDLRERDTIYF. In nucleotides, the CDR3 is TGTGCCAGCAGCCAAGATTTGCGGGAACGGGACACCATATATTTT.